A single sample gave rise to the 28 T cell receptor beta chains below, sequenced in a study of shared clonotypes between healthy human individuals. Profiled with immunoSEQ multiplex PCR; TCRdb holds only in-frame clones, not every one. The sample has fewer than 1 million clones, about 96% seen once. Naive CD8 cells comprised CD45RO-negative, CCR7-positively selected cells, excluding terminally differentiated effector memory CD45RA+ cells. Sequenced: naive CD8+ T cells sorted from blood. The origin of the receptors is a man aged 25 to 40 in good health.

The chain couples TRBV7-6 to TRBJ1-1, with a possible D match to TRBD1 (6 bases). This CDR3 region has 12 residues. Looked up from germline, CDR1 is SGHVS and CDR2 is FNYEAQ. V was clipped by 10 bases and J by 8 bases, with 17 bases between them. The CDR3 sequence is CATLSDSLEAFF. CDR3 bases: TGTGCCACCCTTTCGGACAGCCTAGAAGCTTTCTTT.

CDR3 region: CASSPPTSGRLYF. The CDR3, as DNA: TGTGCCAGCTCACCACCGACTAGCGGGAGGCTGTATTTT. The chain is built from TRBV18 and TRBJ2-3, with 13 positions matching TRBD2. The CDR3 sequence is 13 residues long. V lost 0 bases to trimming and J lost 14 bases; unmatched junction nucleotides: 2. Germline assignment: CDR1 KGHSH and CDR2 LQKENI. Drawing the rest from reference TRBV18 and TRBJ2-3, the complete variable domain is NAGVMQNPRHLVRRRGQEARLRCSPMKGHSHVYWYRQLPEEGLKFMVYLQKENIIDESGMPKERFSAEFPKEGPSILRIQQVVRGDSAAYFCASSPPTSGRLYFGPGTRLTVL.

The chain carries TRBV9 and TRBJ2-5; 8 positions match TRBD2. Per the germline V gene, CDR1 is SGDLS and CDR2 is YYNGEE. Trimming took 0 bases from V and 4 from J; bases not matched to a gene: 5. The CDR3 is made up of 15 amino acids. The CDR3 spells CASSVGGLAGETQYF. CDR3 DNA: TGTGCCAGCAGCGTAGGAGGTCTAGCGGGAGAGACCCAGTACTTC.

This clone was observed once. The chain recombines TRBV5-4 with TRBJ2-7; perhaps TRBD2 as D (6 bases). Germline lookup yields CDR1 SGHNT and CDR2 YYREEE (reference sequence). Trimming stripped 0 bases from V and 2 bases from J, with 12 bases between. The CDR3 extends over 15 amino acids. The CDR3 DNA follows: TGTGCCAGCAGCTTGGAGGCTAGCGCCACCTACGAGCAGTACTTC. This sequence encodes CASSLEASATYEQYF.

Comment on this clone: A much larger clone differs from this one at a single base, so this may be a read error. Other DNA sequences in this sample translate to the same CDR3. The CDR3: CASSPRDSHEQYF. In nucleotides, the CDR3 is TGTGCCAGCAGCCCCCGGGACAGCCACGAGCAGTACTTC. This chain uses TRBV5-4 with TRBJ2-7, with 7 bases that match TRBD1. With 4 bases clipped from V and 5 bases from J, the junction kept 6 bases outside the gene matches. The CDR3 spans 13 residues. Germline-derived CDR1 and CDR2 are SGHNT and YYREEE (reference sequence).

The chain employs TRBV15 and TRBJ2-3, with D possibly matching TRBD2 (5 bases). The germline V gene encodes CDR1 LNHNV and CDR2 YYDKDF (reference sequence). The V gene lost 2 bases and the J gene lost 10 bases, with 10 bases spanning the gap. The CDR3 sequence is 12 residues long. CDR3 DNA: TGTGCCACCAGCAGAACGCGGGCAGCGCAGTATTTT. Translated: CATSRTRAAQYF.

The chain combines TRBV5-1 with TRBJ2-7, with 9 bases fitting TRBD1. CDR1 and CDR2 from the germline V gene are SGHRS and YFSETQ. The CDR3 extends over 13 amino acids. Trimming took 2 bases from V and 6 from J; bases not matched to a gene: 3. The CDR3 sequence is CASSFYRGREQYF. The CDR3 nucleotides read TGCGCCAGCAGCTTTTACAGGGGGCGCGAGCAGTACTTC.

The chain employs TRBV29-1 and TRBJ2-7; D may be TRBD2 (6 bases). CDR3 length: 15 amino acids. The germline V gene encodes CDR1 SQVTM and CDR2 ANQGSEA. The V and J ends lost 4 bases and 4 bases respectively, with 20 bases between them. The CDR3 reads CSVGGVSGTSYEQYF. CDR3 in DNA: TGCAGCGTTGGCGGAGTATCCGGGACTTCGTACGAGCAGTACTTC.

The rearrangement uses TRBV19 and TRBJ2-1; 13 bases line up with TRBD2. Germline CDR1 is LNHDA and CDR2 is SQIVND (reference sequence). The trim removed 5 bases at V and 6 bases at J, leaving 7 bases unmatched. The CDR3 has 16 residues. CDR3 residues: CASSSTSGRAFNEQFF. In DNA, the CDR3 is TGTGCCAGTAGTTCAACTAGCGGGAGGGCCTTCAATGAGCAGTTCTTC.

The chain recombines TRBV10-1 with TRBJ2-4; the match to TRBD1 covers 8 bases. Trimming took 0 bases from V and 1 from J; bases not matched to a gene: 2. In germline, CDR1 is WNHNN, CDR2 SYGVQD (reference sequence). The CDR3 length is 16 residues. The CDR3 is CASSESWTGAKNIQYF. CDR3 coding DNA: TGCGCCAGCAGTGAGTCATGGACAGGGGCCAAAAACATTCAGTACTTC.

The genes are TRBV7-9 and TRBJ1-2; D unresolved. CDR1 and CDR2 (germline): SEHNR, FQNEAQ (reference sequence). With 0 bases removed from V and 4 bases from J, the gap between germline ends came to 12 bases. The CDR3 totals 15 residues. The CDR3 loop is CASSLASLGVYGYTF. The CDR3 bases are TGTGCCAGCAGCTTAGCCAGTCTAGGAGTCTATGGCTACACCTTC.

V is TRBV28 and J is TRBJ1-5, with a possible D match to TRBD1 (5 bases). The V and J ends lost 4 bases and 10 bases respectively, with 17 bases between them. The germline gives CDR1 MDHEN, CDR2 SYDVKM. The CDR3 sequence is 14 residues long. CDR3 sequence: CASSSMGGGQPQHF. The CDR3 region has the DNA TGTGCCAGCAGTTCCATGGGAGGAGGACAACCCCAGCATTTT.

V is TRBV7-9 and J is TRBJ1-1; 9 positions match TRBD1. Unmatched junction bases numbered 6, after V lost 3 bases and J lost 4 bases. The germline CDR1 and CDR2 sequences are SEHNR and FQNEAQ (reference sequence). The length of the CDR3 is 15 residues. The CDR3 is CASSFTGGEATEAFF. DNA of the CDR3: TGTGCCAGCAGCTTCACAGGGGGCGAAGCCACTGAAGCTTTCTTT.

This sequence joins TRBV6-5 and TRBJ1-1; D perhaps matches TRBD1 (6 bases). Germline V gene data show CDR1 as MNHEY and CDR2 as SVGAGI. The CDR3 sequence is 16 residues long. Trimming left V 0 bases short and J 0 bases short, with 11 bases between. Here the CDR3 reads CASSYSRGTMNTEAFF. The CDR3 coding sequence is TGTGCCAGCAGTTACTCGAGGGGGACCATGAACACTGAAGCTTTCTTT.

The chain recombines TRBV4-2 with TRBJ2-3, with 7 bases fitting TRBD2. This CDR3 is 16 amino acids long. The junction had 10 bases not matched to a gene; V was cut back by 0 bases and J by 7 bases. CDR1 and CDR2 (germline): LGHNA, YNFKEQ. CDR3 sequence: CASSQDQGGRSNTQYF. In DNA, the CDR3 is TGTGCCAGCAGCCAAGATCAGGGCGGGAGAAGTAATACGCAGTATTTT.

This clone was picked up one time. J is TRBJ2-2 and V is TRBV7-9, with D hard to call. Germline values: CDR1 SEHNR, CDR2 FQNEAQ (reference sequence). The germline V and J ends were trimmed by 6 bases and 6 bases, with 8 bases remaining between them. The CDR3 consists of 12 residues. Here the CDR3 reads CASSGVSGELFF. CDR3 sequence (DNA): TGTGCCAGCAGTGGAGTTTCCGGGGAGCTGTTTTTT.

The chain couples TRBV7-9 to TRBJ1-5; 8 bases line up with TRBD1. J was trimmed by 1 base and V by 2 bases; bases with no gene match: 7. CDR3 length: 17 residues. Germline V gene lookup returns CDR1 SEHNR and CDR2 FQNEAQ (reference sequence). This chain's CDR3 is CASSLTRDRSSNQPQHF. The CDR3 DNA is TGTGCCAGCAGCTTAACCCGGGACAGGTCAAGCAATCAGCCCCAGCATTTT.

The chain links TRBV25-1 to TRBJ1-2; no clear D. Germline lookup yields CDR1 MGHDK and CDR2 SYGVNS. The CDR3 has 13 amino acids. Trimming took 3 bases from V and 3 from J, leaving 8 bases between them. DNA of the CDR3: TGTGCCAGCAGTGAGGGTTTGCACTATGGCTACACCTTC. Its protein product is CASSEGLHYGYTF.

The chain joins TRBV29-1 to TRBJ2-7, with 8 bases aligning to TRBD2. J gave up 5 bases and V 1 base, and 10 bases lay outside the gene matches. This CDR3 contains 15 residues. Germline CDR1 reads SQVTM; CDR2 reads ANQGSEA. CDR3 residues: CSVEGGPGLGNEQYF. Written as DNA, the CDR3 is TGCAGCGTTGAAGGGGGGCCGGGACTAGGGAACGAGCAGTACTTC.

The chain combines TRBV27 with TRBJ2-1; TRBD2 matches 11 bases. Germline loops: CDR1 MNHEY, CDR2 SMNVEV (reference sequence). With 8 bases clipped from V and 3 bases from J, the junction kept 6 bases outside the gene matches. The CDR3 is 15 residues long. CDR3 protein: CASSQTSGDYNEQFF. The DNA for the CDR3 is TGTGCCAGCTCCCAGACTAGCGGGGACTACAATGAGCAGTTCTTC.

The J gene is TRBJ2-2, the V gene TRBV29-1; D is ambiguous. The CDR3 runs 12 residues. Trimming pared 0 bases from V and 5 bases from J, leaving 4 bases between. Germline loops: CDR1 SQVTM, CDR2 ANQGSEA. DNA of the CDR3: TGCAGCGTTGAAGAGCGGACCGGGGAGCTGTTTTTT. It yields the protein CSVEERTGELFF.

The rearrangement uses TRBV5-4 and TRBJ2-1, with D hard to call. V lost 4 bases, J lost 10 bases, and 27 bases lay in between. Per germline, CDR1 SGHNT and CDR2 YYREEE (reference sequence). The CDR3 loop spans 17 amino acids. CDR3 sequence: CASSPAVFRHQAGEQFF. CDR3 in DNA: TGTGCCAGCAGCCCCGCCGTTTTCAGACACCAGGCCGGGGAGCAGTTCTTC.

CDR3 loop: CASTNRGSDGYTF. The DNA for the CDR3 is TGTGCCAGCACGAATCGAGGGAGTGATGGCTACACCTTC. This chain links TRBV7-9 with TRBJ1-2; D gene unclear. The CDR3 has 13 residues. Trimming cost V 7 bases and J 6 bases, with 15 bases left between them. The V gene's germline CDR1 is SEHNR and CDR2 FQNEAQ (reference sequence).

This rearrangement joins TRBV7-9 to TRBJ2-7; D is possibly TRBD2 (5 bases). The CDR3 extends over 15 amino acids. V dropped 3 bases and J dropped 3 bases, with 15 bases sitting between them. The germline CDR1 and CDR2 sequences are SEHNR and FQNEAQ (reference sequence). This CDR3 is CASSFGNRIFYEQYF. The CDR3, as DNA: TGTGCCAGCAGCTTCGGGAACAGAATCTTCTACGAGCAGTACTTC. Drawing the rest from reference TRBV7-9 and TRBJ2-7, the complete variable domain is DTGVSQNPRHKITKRGQNVTFRCDPISEHNRLYWYRQTLGQGPEFLTYFQNEAQLEKSRLLSDRFSAERPKGSFSTLEIQRTEQGDSAMYLCASSFGNRIFYEQYFGPGTRLTVT.

This sequence joins TRBV11-2 and TRBJ2-1; 14 bases are a match to TRBD2. The CDR3 covers 17 residues. Trimming cost V 3 bases and J 5 bases; bases outside gene matches: 6. Germline V gives CDR1 SGHAT, CDR2 FQNNGV. The CDR3 region is CASSLGTSGRLDNEQFF. In nucleotides, the CDR3 is TGTGCCAGCAGCTTGGGGACTAGCGGGAGATTAGACAATGAGCAGTTCTTC.

J is TRBJ2-2 and V is TRBV7-3; D gene uncertain. CDR3 length equals 13 residues. The V gene's germline CDR1 is SGHTA and CDR2 FQGTGA. Trimming shortened V by 4 bases and J by 5 bases, and 8 bases separated the two germline ends. The CDR3 coding sequence is TGTGCCAGCAGCTCCACAGCTACCGGGGAGCTGTTTTTT. Protein sequence: CASSSTATGELFF.

The chain has TRBV7-9 and TRBJ2-7; 10 nucleotides align to TRBD2. Losses at the gene ends were 5 bases for V and 0 bases for J; bases not matched to a gene: 4. In germline, CDR1 is SEHNR, CDR2 FQNEAQ (reference sequence). The CDR3 spans 15 residues. The CDR3 here is CASSASSGSSYEQYF. CDR3 DNA: TGTGCCAGCAGCGCCTCTAGCGGGAGCTCCTACGAGCAGTACTTC. Full variable domain (remainder filled in from reference TRBV7-9 and TRBJ2-7): DTGVSQNPRHKITKRGQNVTFRCDPISEHNRLYWYRQTLGQGPEFLTYFQNEAQLEKSRLLSDRFSAERPKGSFSTLEIQRTEQGDSAMYLCASSASSGSSYEQYFGPGTRLTVT.

This clone is a singleton in its sample. The V and J genes are TRBV15 and TRBJ2-7; 12 bases fit TRBD2. V lost 0 bases, J lost 4 bases, and 7 bases stayed unmatched. The CDR3 length is 17 residues. Germline CDR1 is LNHNV and CDR2 is YYDKDF (reference sequence). CDR3 protein: CATSRDTLAGGPYEQYF. CDR3 coding DNA: TGTGCCACCAGCAGAGACACTCTAGCGGGAGGGCCTTACGAGCAGTACTTC.